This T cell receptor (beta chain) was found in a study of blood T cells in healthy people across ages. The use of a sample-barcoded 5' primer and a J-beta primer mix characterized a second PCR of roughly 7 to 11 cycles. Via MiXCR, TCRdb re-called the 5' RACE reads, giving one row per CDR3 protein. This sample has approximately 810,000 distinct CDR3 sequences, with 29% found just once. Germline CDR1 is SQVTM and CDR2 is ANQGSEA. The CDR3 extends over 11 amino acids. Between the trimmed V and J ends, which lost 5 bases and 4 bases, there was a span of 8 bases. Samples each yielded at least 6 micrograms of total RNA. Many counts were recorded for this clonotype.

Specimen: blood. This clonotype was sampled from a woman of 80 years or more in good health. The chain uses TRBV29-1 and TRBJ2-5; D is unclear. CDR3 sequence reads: CSVSELETQYF. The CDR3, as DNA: TGCAGCGTTTCGGAGTTAGAGACCCAGTACTTC.